The 4 T cell receptor beta chains below were found in one sample sequenced in a study of cytomegalovirus exposure and HLA in healthy donors. PCR involved 60 Vbeta and 13 Jbeta primers. TCRdb's table, derived via immunoSEQ multiplex PCR, lists solely in-frame clones and lacks some. The repertoire holds about 160,000 clones, with over 70% as singletons. Sequencing was done on a sample of PBMCs. The receptors were gathered from a man in his thirties or forties in good health and CMV-seronegative.

The V and J genes are TRBV10-2 and TRBJ2-1, with TRBD1 matching over 11 bases. Losses at the gene ends were 4 bases for V and 1 base for J; bases not matched to a gene: 3. CDR3 length equals 16 residues. Germline values: CDR1 WSHSY, CDR2 SAAADI. The CDR3 region has the DNA TGCGCCAGCAGTGGGGGACAGGGGGGGTCCTACAATGAGCAGTTCTTC. It yields the protein CASSGGQGGSYNEQFF.

The chain carries TRBV5-4 and TRBJ2-5; tentatively, D is TRBD2 (5 bases). Trimming left V 0 bases short and J 4 bases short, with 7 bases between. CDR1 is SGHNT and CDR2 is YYREEE in the germline V gene (reference sequence). The CDR3 totals 13 residues. The CDR3 DNA is TGTGCCAGCAGCTTGGAAGGAGGAGAGACCCAGTACTTC. The encoded protein is CASSLEGGETQYF. Drawing the rest from reference TRBV5-4 and TRBJ2-5, the complete variable domain is ETGVTQSPTHLIKTRGQQVTLRCSSQSGHNTVSWYQQALGQGPQFIFQYYREEENGRGNFPPRFSGLQFPNYSSELNVNALELDDSALYLCASSLEGGETQYFGPGTRLLVL.

V gene TRBV7-2 combines with J gene TRBJ2-2; D remains ambiguous. V shed 0 bases and J shed 2 bases, with 13 bases lying between them. CDR1 is SGHTA and CDR2 is FQGNSA in the germline V gene. The CDR3 totals 17 residues. The CDR3 here is CASSLAIVRSNTGELFF. CDR3 sequence (DNA): TGTGCCAGCAGCTTAGCCATCGTGCGGAGCAACACCGGGGAGCTGTTTTTT.

This clone was counted only a few times. The J gene is TRBJ2-1, the V gene TRBV27; the D gene is possibly TRBD2 (6 bases). Trimming removed 2 bases at V and 4 bases at J, with 15 bases between. Germline CDR1 is MNHEY and CDR2 is SMNVEV (reference sequence). The CDR3 has 16 amino acids. CDR3 sequence reads: CASSLILAGVYNEQFF. CDR3 DNA sequence: TGTGCCAGCAGTTTAATACTAGCCGGGGTATACAATGAGCAGTTCTTC.